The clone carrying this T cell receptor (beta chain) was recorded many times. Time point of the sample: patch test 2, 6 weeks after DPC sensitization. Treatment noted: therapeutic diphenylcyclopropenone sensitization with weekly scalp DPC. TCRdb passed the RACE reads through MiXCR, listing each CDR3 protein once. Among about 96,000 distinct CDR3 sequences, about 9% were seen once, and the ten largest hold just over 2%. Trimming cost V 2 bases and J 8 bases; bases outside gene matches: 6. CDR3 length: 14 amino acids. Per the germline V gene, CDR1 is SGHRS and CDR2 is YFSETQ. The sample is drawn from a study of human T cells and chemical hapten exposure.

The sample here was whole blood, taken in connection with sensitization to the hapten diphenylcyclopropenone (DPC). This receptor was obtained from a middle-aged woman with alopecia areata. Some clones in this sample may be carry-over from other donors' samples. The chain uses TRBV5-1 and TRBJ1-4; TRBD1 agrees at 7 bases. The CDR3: CASSFQGEGEKLFF. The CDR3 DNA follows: TGCGCCAGCAGCTTCCAGGGGGAAGGAGAAAAACTGTTTTTT.